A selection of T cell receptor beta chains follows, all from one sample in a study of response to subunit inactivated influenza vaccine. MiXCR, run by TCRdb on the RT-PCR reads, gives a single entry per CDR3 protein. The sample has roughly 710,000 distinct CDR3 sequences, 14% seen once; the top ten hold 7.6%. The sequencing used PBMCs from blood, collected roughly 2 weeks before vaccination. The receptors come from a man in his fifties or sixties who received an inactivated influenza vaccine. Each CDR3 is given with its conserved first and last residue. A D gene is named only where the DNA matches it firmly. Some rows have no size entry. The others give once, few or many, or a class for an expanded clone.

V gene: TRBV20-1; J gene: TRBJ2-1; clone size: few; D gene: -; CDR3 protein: CSAREVSSNEQFF; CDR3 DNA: TGCAGTGCTAGAGAAGTCTCCTCCAATGAGCAGTTCTTC
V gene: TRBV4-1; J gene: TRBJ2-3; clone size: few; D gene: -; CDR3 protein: CASSRFPSDTQYF; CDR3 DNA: TGCGCCAGCAGCCGATTTCCGTCTGATACGCAGTATTTT
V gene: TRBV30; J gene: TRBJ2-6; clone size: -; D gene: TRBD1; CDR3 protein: CAWTRGTGISSGANVLTF; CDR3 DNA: TGTGCCTGGACCCGCGGGACAGGGATCAGCTCTGGGGCCAACGTCCTGACTTTC
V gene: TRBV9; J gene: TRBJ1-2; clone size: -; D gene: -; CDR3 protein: CASSVEGGNYGYTF; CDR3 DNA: TGTGCCAGCAGCGTAGAGGGTGGTAACTATGGCTACACCTTC
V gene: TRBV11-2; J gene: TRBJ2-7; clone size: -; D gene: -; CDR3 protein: CASSSLVHEQYF; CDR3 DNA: TGTGCCAGCAGCTCCCTAGTACACGAGCAGTACTTC
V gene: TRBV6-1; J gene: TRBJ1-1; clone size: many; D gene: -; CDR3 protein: CASSGVTNLFGDTEAFF; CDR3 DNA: TGTGCCAGCAGTGGGGTGACAAACCTCTTTGGGGACACTGAAGCTTTCTTT
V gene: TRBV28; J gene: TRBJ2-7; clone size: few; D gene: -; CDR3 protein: CASSRQYEQYF; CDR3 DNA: TGTGCCAGCAGTCGGCAGTACGAGCAGTACTTC
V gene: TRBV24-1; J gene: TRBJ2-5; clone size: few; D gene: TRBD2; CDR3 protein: CATSDFGKRGQETQYF; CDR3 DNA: TGTGCCACCAGTGATTTTGGGAAGCGGGGGCAAGAGACCCAGTACTTC
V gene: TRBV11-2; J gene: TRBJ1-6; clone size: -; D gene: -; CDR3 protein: CASSLGHSGSPLHF; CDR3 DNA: TGTGCCAGCAGCTTAGGACACAGCGGCTCACCCCTCCACTTT
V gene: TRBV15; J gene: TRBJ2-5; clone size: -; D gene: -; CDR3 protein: CATSRLADVGIETQYF; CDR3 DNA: TGTGCCACCAGCAGACTCGCAGACGTGGGAATAGAGACCCAGTACTTC
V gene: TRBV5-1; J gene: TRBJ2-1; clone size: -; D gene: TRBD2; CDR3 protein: CASSLDGPAGAYNEQFF; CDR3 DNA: TGCGCCAGCAGCTTGGATGGTCCAGCGGGGGCCTACAATGAGCAGTTCTTC
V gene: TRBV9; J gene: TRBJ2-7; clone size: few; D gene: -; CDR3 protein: CASSERDGYEQYF; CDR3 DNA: TGTGCCAGCAGCGAACGGGACGGCTACGAGCAGTACTTC
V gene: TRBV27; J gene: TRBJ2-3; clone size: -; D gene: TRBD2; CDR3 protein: CASTIYGGADTQYF; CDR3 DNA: TGTGCCAGCACTATATACGGGGGGGCAGATACGCAGTATTTT
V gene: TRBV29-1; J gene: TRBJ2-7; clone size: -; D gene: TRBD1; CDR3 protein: CSVADRGYEQYF; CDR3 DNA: TGCAGCGTTGCCGACAGGGGCTACGAGCAGTACTTC
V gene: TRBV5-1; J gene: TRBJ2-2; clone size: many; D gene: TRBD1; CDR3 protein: CASSLGQGHAGELFF; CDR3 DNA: TGCGCCAGCAGCTTGGGACAGGGGCACGCCGGGGAGCTGTTTTTT
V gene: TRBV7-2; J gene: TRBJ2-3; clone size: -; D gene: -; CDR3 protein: CASTRGSSLTDTQYF; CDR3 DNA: TGTGCCAGCACCCGTGGGTCTAGCCTAACAGATACGCAGTATTTT
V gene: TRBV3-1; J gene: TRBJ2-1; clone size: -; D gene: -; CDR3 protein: CASSQDPGHSKEQFF; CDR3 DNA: TGTGCCAGCAGCCAAGATCCTGGCCATTCAAAAGAGCAGTTCTTC
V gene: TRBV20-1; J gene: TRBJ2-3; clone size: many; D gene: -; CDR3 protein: CSARDFRDTSTDTQYF; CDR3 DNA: TGCAGTGCTAGAGATTTCCGGGACACTAGCACAGATACGCAGTATTTT
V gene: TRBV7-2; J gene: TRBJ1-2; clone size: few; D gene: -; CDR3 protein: CASSLGGNKVHGYTF; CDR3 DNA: TGTGCCAGCAGCTTAGGAGGCAATAAGGTCCATGGCTACACCTTC
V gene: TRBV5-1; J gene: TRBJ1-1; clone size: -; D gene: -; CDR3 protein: CASSLTGSAGTEAFF; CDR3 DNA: TGCGCCAGCAGCTTGACAGGGTCGGCGGGCACTGAAGCTTTCTTT
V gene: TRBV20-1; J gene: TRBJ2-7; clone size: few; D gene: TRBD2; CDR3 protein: CSASLAGVPYEQYF; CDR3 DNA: TGCAGTGCCTCCCTAGCGGGAGTACCCTACGAGCAGTACTTC
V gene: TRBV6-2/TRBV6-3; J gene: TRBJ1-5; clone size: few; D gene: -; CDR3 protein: CASRPTRWTVDSNQPQHF; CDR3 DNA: TGTGCCAGCAGGCCGACCCGATGGACAGTAGACAGCAATCAGCCCCAGCATTTT
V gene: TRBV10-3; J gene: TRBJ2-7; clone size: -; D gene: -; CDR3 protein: CAIKGRAGNLYEQYF; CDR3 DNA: TGTGCCATCAAAGGAAGGGCAGGAAACCTCTACGAGCAGTACTTC
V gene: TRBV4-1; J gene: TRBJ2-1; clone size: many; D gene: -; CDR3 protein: CASSQVGRGPSYNEQFF; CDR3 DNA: TGCGCCAGCAGCCAAGTGGGGCGGGGACCTTCCTACAATGAGCAGTTCTTC
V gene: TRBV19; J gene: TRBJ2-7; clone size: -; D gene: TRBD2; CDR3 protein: CASSRLAGDQYF; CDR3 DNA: TGTGCCAGTAGTCGACTAGCGGGAGACCAGTACTTC
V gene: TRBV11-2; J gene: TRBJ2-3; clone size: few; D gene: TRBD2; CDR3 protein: CASSSSDLAGGLKTDTQYF; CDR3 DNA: TGTGCCAGCAGCTCGTCCGATTTGGCGGGAGGGCTTAAGACAGATACGCAGTATTTT
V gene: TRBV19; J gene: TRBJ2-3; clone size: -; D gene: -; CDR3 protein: CASSTTSGDTQYF; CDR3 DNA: TGTGCCAGTAGTACAACATCCGGAGATACGCAGTATTTT
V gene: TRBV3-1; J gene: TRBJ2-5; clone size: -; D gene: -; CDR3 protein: CASSPGEGVPQETQYF; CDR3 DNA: TGTGCCAGCAGCCCAGGGGAAGGGGTCCCTCAAGAGACCCAGTACTTC
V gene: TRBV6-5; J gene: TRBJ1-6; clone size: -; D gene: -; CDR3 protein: CASSYRQHYNSPLHF; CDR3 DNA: TGTGCCAGCAGTTACAGGCAGCACTATAATTCACCCCTCCACTTT
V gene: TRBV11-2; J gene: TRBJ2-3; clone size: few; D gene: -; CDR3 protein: CASSPLETDTQYF; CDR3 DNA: TGTGCCAGCAGCCCGCTTGAAACAGATACGCAGTATTTT
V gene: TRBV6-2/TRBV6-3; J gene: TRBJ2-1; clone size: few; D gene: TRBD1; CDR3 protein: CATTVDRVGNEQFF; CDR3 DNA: TGTGCCACGACGGTGGACAGGGTCGGCAATGAGCAGTTCTTC
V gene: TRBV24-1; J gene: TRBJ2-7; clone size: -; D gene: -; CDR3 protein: CATSERDSAVYEQYF; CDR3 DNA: TGTGCCACCAGTGAGCGGGACTCGGCGGTCTACGAGCAGTACTTC
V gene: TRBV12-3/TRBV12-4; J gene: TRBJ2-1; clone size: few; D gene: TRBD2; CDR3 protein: CASRLTSGNNEQFF; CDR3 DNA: TGTGCCAGCAGGTTGACTAGCGGTAACAATGAGCAGTTCTTC
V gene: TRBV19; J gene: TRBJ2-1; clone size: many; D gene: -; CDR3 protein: CASSGQGRSYNEQFF; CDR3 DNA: TGCGCCAGCAGTGGCCAGGGCCGTTCCTACAATGAGCAGTTCTTC
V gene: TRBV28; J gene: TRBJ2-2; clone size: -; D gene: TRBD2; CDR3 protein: CASRVAGETGELFF; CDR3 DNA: TGTGCCAGCAGAGTAGCGGGAGAGACCGGGGAGCTGTTTTTT
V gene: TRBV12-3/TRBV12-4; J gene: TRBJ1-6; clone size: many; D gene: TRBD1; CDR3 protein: CASSLSGQGGSPLHF; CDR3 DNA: TGTGCCAGCAGTTTGAGCGGACAGGGAGGTTCACCCCTCCACTTT
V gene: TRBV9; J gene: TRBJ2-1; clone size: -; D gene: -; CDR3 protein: CASSPYRRPGPKEFF; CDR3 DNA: TGTGCCAGCAGCCCCTACAGACGCCCTGGCCCTAAGGAGTTCTTC
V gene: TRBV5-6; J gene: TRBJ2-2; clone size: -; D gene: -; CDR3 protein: CASSWGVGSLTGELFF; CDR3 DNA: TGTGCCAGCAGCTGGGGAGTCGGATCGCTCACCGGGGAGCTGTTTTTT
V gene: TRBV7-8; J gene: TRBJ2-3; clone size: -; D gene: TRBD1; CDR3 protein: CASSLAGTGSYTDTQYF; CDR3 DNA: TGTGCCAGCAGCTTAGCCGGGACAGGGTCCTACACAGATACGCAGTATTTT
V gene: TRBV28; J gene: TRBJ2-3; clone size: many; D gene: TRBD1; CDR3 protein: CASGTGDPDTQYF; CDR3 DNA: TGTGCCAGCGGGACAGGGGATCCAGATACGCAGTATTTT
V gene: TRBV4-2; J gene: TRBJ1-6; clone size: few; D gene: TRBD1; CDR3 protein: CASSQVSGQANSPLHF; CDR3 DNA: TGTGCCAGCAGCCAAGTGTCCGGACAGGCGAATTCACCCCTCCACTTT
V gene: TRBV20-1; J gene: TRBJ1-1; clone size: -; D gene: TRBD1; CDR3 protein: CSAIPGTANTEAFF; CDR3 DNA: TGCAGTGCTATTCCCGGGACAGCCAACACTGAAGCTTTCTTT